Below, 2 T cell receptor beta chains from the same sample are listed, as sequenced in a study of cytomegalovirus exposure and HLA in healthy donors. The PCR was carried out with 60 Vbeta primers and 13 Jbeta primers. TCRdb's table, derived via immunoSEQ multiplex PCR, lists solely in-frame clones and lacks some. The table has approximately 150,000 clones, 60% to 80% seen once; the top ten hold approximately 15%. The sequenced material came from PBMCs. The receptors shown here come from a woman aged 40-49 years in good health and CMV-seronegative.

This clone ranks as large. The chain carries TRBV6-4 and TRBJ1-2; 8 positions agree with TRBD1. The germline CDR1 and CDR2 sequences are MRHNA and SNTAGT. The CDR3 spans 15 residues. With 0 bases clipped from V and 6 bases from J, the junction kept 6 bases outside the gene matches. The CDR3 bases are TGTGCCAGCAGTGACTCCGCAGGGGGCGCAGATGGCTACACCTTC. Its protein product is CASSDSAGGADGYTF.

The chain is built from TRBV7-3 and TRBJ2-7, with 9 bases fitting TRBD2. The germline V gene encodes CDR1 SGHTA and CDR2 FQGTGA. Trimming took 5 bases from V and 2 from J; bases not matched to a gene: 7. The CDR3 is made up of 15 amino acids. The CDR3, as DNA: TGTGCCAGCAGCCTTGGACTAGCGCCCACCTACGAGCAGTACTTC. Amino acids: CASSLGLAPTYEQYF.